Following are 26 T cell receptor beta chains from one sample sequenced in a study of CD8 T cells in Susac syndrome. A quantity of roughly 0.5 to 1 ug RNA underwent reverse transcription using random hexamers. TCRdb used MiXCR to reprocess the immunoSEQ multiplex PCR reads, holding one entry per CDR3 protein. The sample carries some 180,000 distinct CDR3 sequences, roughly 90% recorded once. Material: CD4+ T cells from PBMCs. The receptors shown here come from a human donor with Susac syndrome.

This rearrangement joins TRBV5-1 to TRBJ1-1, with D perhaps matching TRBD1 (6 bases). V was clipped by 1 base and J by 0 bases, with 16 bases between them. The germline CDR1 and CDR2 sequences are SGHRS and YFSETQ. This CDR3 region has 17 residues. The DNA for the CDR3 is TGCGCCAGCAGCTTGCCGGGGGGCCGGGGAATGAACACTGAAGCTTTCTTT. Residues: CASSLPGGRGMNTEAFF. Full variable domain (rest looked up from reference TRBV5-1 and TRBJ1-1): KAGVTQTPRYLIKTRGQQVTLSCSPISGHRSVSWYQQTPGQGLQFLFEYFSETQRNKGNFPGRFSGRQFSNSRSEMNVSTLELGDSALYLCASSLPGGRGMNTEAFFGQGTRLTVV.

The chain carries TRBV5-1 and TRBJ1-2; maybe TRBD1 (6 bases). Trimming cost V 0 bases and J 7 bases, with 13 bases left between them. The length of the CDR3 is 14 residues. Germline CDR1 reads SGHRS; CDR2 reads YFSETQ. The CDR3 loop reads CASSLDPGGRGYTF. CDR3 bases: TGCGCCAGCAGCTTGGACCCCGGGGGCCGTGGCTACACCTTC.

The CDR3 protein is CASSGGLVGEQFF. As DNA, the CDR3 is TGTGCCAGCAGCGGGGGCCTGGTCGGGGAGCAGTTCTTC. The chain joins TRBV9 to TRBJ2-1, with D perhaps TRBD1 (5 bases). The CDR3 runs to 13 residues. V was pared by 3 bases and J by 10 bases, with 14 bases between. CDR1 and CDR2 (germline): SGDLS, YYNGEE.

The chain links TRBV13 to TRBJ2-3, with D possibly being TRBD2 (5 bases). V was trimmed by 5 bases and J by 5 bases, leaving 14 bases between them. The CDR3 is 14 residues long. CDR1 is PRHDT, CDR2 FYEKMQ, per germline (reference sequence). The CDR3 is CASSLREHLDTQYF. Here the CDR3 DNA reads TGTGCCAGCAGCCTCCGGGAACATCTAGATACGCAGTATTTT.

V usage is TRBV20-1 and J usage is TRBJ2-1; 7 nucleotides agree with TRBD2. Germline V gives CDR1 DFQATT, CDR2 SNEGSKA (reference sequence). CDR3 length: 14 amino acids. J gave up 6 bases and V 0 bases, and 5 bases lay outside the gene matches. The CDR3 DNA sequence: TGCAGTGCTAGAGATTTGGCTAGCGGCAATGAGCAGTTCTTC. Translation: CSARDLASGNEQFF.

The J gene is TRBJ1-1, the V gene TRBV5-6; 7 bases map to TRBD1. V trimming: 4 bases; J trimming: 3 bases; junction bases outside the gene matches: 15. Looked up from germline, CDR1 is SGHDT and CDR2 is YYEEEE. This CDR3 spans 17 amino acids. Here the CDR3 reads CASSPLGRGSLDTEAFF. CDR3 bases: TGTGCCAGCAGCCCATTAGGCAGGGGGTCATTGGACACTGAAGCTTTCTTT.

J is TRBJ2-7 and V is TRBV9; 8 nucleotides line up with TRBD2. Germline CDR1 is SGDLS and CDR2 is YYNGEE. Trimming removed 0 bases from V and 2 bases from J; junction bases left unmatched: 4. This CDR3 is built from 15 residues. The DNA for the CDR3 is TGTGCCAGCAGCGTAGGCACTAGCGGTGCCTACGAGCAGTACTTC. This encodes CASSVGTSGAYEQYF.

Only one count was recorded for this clonotype. This sequence joins TRBV20-1 and TRBJ2-1; possible D gene TRBD2, 6 bases. The germline V gene has CDR1 DFQATT and CDR2 SNEGSKA (reference sequence). The CDR3 runs to 13 residues. The V end lost 4 bases, the J end lost 9 bases, and 16 bases lay between the germline ends. CDR3 residues: CSATKRESVEQFF. The DNA of the CDR3 is TGCAGTGCTACAAAACGGGAGTCAGTTGAGCAGTTCTTC.

V and J are TRBV19 and TRBJ1-2; no firm D call. The CDR3 totals 16 residues. Germline V gene data show CDR1 as LNHDA and CDR2 as SQIVND (reference sequence). The V end was cut by 5 bases, the J end by 0 bases, with 16 bases between. The DNA for the CDR3 is TGTGCCAGTAGTTCCAACCCGGGAGTCACTAACTATGGCTACACCTTC. This translates into CASSSNPGVTNYGYTF.

The V and J genes are TRBV12-3 or TRBV12-4 and TRBJ1-1; D gene uncertain. With 7 bases removed from V and 0 bases from J, the gap between germline ends came to 12 bases. This CDR3 contains 14 residues. CDR3 region: CASTPEAVNTEAFF. The CDR3 DNA reads TGTGCCAGCACCCCCGAGGCGGTGAACACTGAAGCTTTCTTT.

This clonotype showed up just once. V gene TRBV7-9 combines with J gene TRBJ1-4; TRBD1 agrees at 10 bases. The CDR3 extends over 17 amino acids. V gave up 5 bases and J gave up 0 bases; unmatched junction bases: 6. The germline V gene has CDR1 SEHNR and CDR2 FQNEAQ (reference sequence). This CDR3 reads CASSPRTGGATNEKLFF. CDR3 sequence (DNA): TGTGCCAGCAGCCCTCGGACAGGGGGAGCAACTAATGAAAAACTGTTTTTT. Supplemented by reference TRBV7-9 and TRBJ1-4, the full variable domain reads DTGVSQNPRHKITKRGQNVTFRCDPISEHNRLYWYRQTLGQGPEFLTYFQNEAQLEKSRLLSDRFSAERPKGSFSTLEIQRTEQGDSAMYLCASSPRTGGATNEKLFFGSGTQLSVL.

V usage is TRBV6-5 and J usage is TRBJ1-2; D is perhaps TRBD1 (5 bases). V dropped 0 bases and J dropped 0 bases, with 8 bases sitting between them. The CDR3 extends over 15 amino acids. Germline V gene data show CDR1 as MNHEY and CDR2 as SVGAGI. The CDR3 is CASSYSGLPNYGYTF. CDR3 DNA: TGTGCCAGCAGTTACTCGGGACTCCCTAACTATGGCTACACCTTC.

V usage is TRBV5-1 and J usage is TRBJ2-1; the D gene is possibly TRBD1 (6 bases). The CDR3 sequence is 15 residues long. Trimming shortened V by 4 bases and J by 2 bases, and 13 bases separated the two germline ends. Germline CDR1 is SGHRS and CDR2 is YFSETQ. CDR3 amino acids: CASSTEDRTYNEQFF. DNA for the CDR3: TGCGCCAGCAGCACCGAGGACAGAACCTACAATGAGCAGTTCTTC. The full variable domain, rest sourced from reference TRBV5-1 and TRBJ2-1, is KAGVTQTPRYLIKTRGQQVTLSCSPISGHRSVSWYQQTPGQGLQFLFEYFSETQRNKGNFPGRFSGRQFSNSRSEMNVSTLELGDSALYLCASSTEDRTYNEQFFGPGTRLTVL.

The gene calls are TRBV4-1 and TRBJ2-4; D gene ambiguous. Trimming cost V 1 base and J 1 base, with 2 bases left between them. Germline lookup yields CDR1 MGHRA and CDR2 YSYEKL. The CDR3 runs to 13 residues. This chain's CDR3 is CASSQVAKNIQYF. The CDR3, as DNA: TGCGCCAGCAGCCAAGTTGCCAAAAACATTCAGTACTTC.

V is TRBV28 and J is TRBJ2-7; 11 nucleotides line up with TRBD2. Per the germline V gene, CDR1 is MDHEN and CDR2 is SYDVKM. CDR3 length: 14 amino acids. V trimming: 7 bases; J trimming: 3 bases; junction bases outside the gene matches: 5. Written as DNA, the CDR3 is TGTGCCAGCAATATAGCGGGAGGGTTCTACGAGCAGTACTTC. This gives the protein CASNIAGGFYEQYF.

The chain has TRBV3-1 and TRBJ1-6; no clear D gene. The CDR3 is 17 residues long. Trimming left V 1 base short and J 0 bases short, with 10 bases between. The germline CDR1 and CDR2 sequences are LGHDT and YNNKEL (reference sequence). The CDR3 loop is CASSQAPGSSYNSPLHF. CDR3 in DNA: TGTGCCAGCAGCCAAGCCCCGGGCAGCTCCTATAATTCACCCCTCCACTTT.

The chain links TRBV12-3 or TRBV12-4 to TRBJ1-5; no reliable D call. The CDR3 contains 13 residues. V was clipped by 5 bases and J by 3 bases, with 8 bases between them. The CDR3 DNA reads as TGTGCCAGCAGTAAGGGATACAATCAGCCCCAGCATTTT. This gives the protein CASSKGYNQPQHF.

The V call is TRBV20-1, the J call TRBJ2-5, with 10 bases that match TRBD2. CDR1 is DFQATT, CDR2 SNEGSKA, per germline (reference sequence). J was trimmed by 5 bases and V by 5 bases; bases with no gene match: 8. The CDR3 loop spans 14 amino acids. In DNA form, the CDR3 reads TGCAGTGCTGATCCCCTAGCGGGGGTTGAGACCCAGTACTTC. Its translation: CSADPLAGVETQYF.

The DNA of the CDR3 is TGTGCCAGCAGCCAAGTTAAACCGGGACAGATTTTCTACGAGCAGTACTTC. This translates into CASSQVKPGQIFYEQYF. The V and J genes are TRBV4-2 and TRBJ2-7, with TRBD1 matching 7 bases. CDR1 LGHNA and CDR2 YNFKEQ come from the germline V gene. With V trimmed by 1 base and J by 3 bases, 12 bases remained unmatched. This CDR3 is built from 17 residues.

The J gene is TRBJ1-1, the V gene TRBV5-6, with unresolved D. V lost 1 base and J lost 8, with 6 bases in between. The germline V gene encodes CDR1 SGHDT and CDR2 YYEEEE. The CDR3 extends over 11 amino acids. The CDR3 DNA sequence: TGTGCCAGCAGCTTGCATACCGAAGCTTTCTTT. Protein product: CASSLHTEAFF.

This clonotype has only one observation. The chain has TRBV20-1 and TRBJ1-1, with TRBD1 as a possible D gene (6 bases). The germline V and J ends were trimmed by 5 bases and 1 base, with 14 bases remaining between them. This CDR3 has 14 amino acids. Germline-derived CDR1 and CDR2 are DFQATT and SNEGSKA (reference sequence). The CDR3: CSAHWGGPNTEAFF. CDR3 coding DNA: TGCAGTGCTCATTGGGGGGGCCCGAACACTGAAGCTTTCTTT.

Only one count was recorded for this clonotype. The rearrangement links TRBV7-2 to TRBJ2-7; D uncertain. The germline CDR1 and CDR2 sequences are SGHTA and FQGNSA. V was clipped by 5 bases and J by 4 bases, with 18 bases between them. The CDR3 spans 15 residues. CDR3 in amino acids: CASSKGPTLYYEQYF. CDR3 nucleotides: TGTGCCAGCAGCAAAGGACCAACTCTATATTACGAGCAGTACTTC.

The J gene is TRBJ1-2, the V gene TRBV20-1, with D possibly being TRBD1 (5 bases). This CDR3 comprises 12 residues. V lost 0 bases and J 4 bases, leaving 6 bases between the germline ends. The germline V gene has CDR1 DFQATT and CDR2 SNEGSKA (reference sequence). The CDR3 nucleotides are TGCAGTGCTAGAGAGGGGGGCTATGGCTACACCTTC. This sequence encodes CSAREGGYGYTF.

The V gene is TRBV28, the J gene TRBJ1-1; D perhaps matches TRBD1 (5 bases). Germline lookup yields CDR1 MDHEN and CDR2 SYDVKM. V gave up 7 bases and J gave up 4 bases, with 19 bases separating them. The CDR3 is 15 amino acids. CDR3: CASTRNTGGGTEAFF. The CDR3 DNA reads as TGTGCCAGCACCCGCAATACCGGGGGGGGCACTGAAGCTTTCTTT.

J is TRBJ2-1 and V is TRBV5-1; 13 nucleotides agree with TRBD2. The germline V gene encodes CDR1 SGHRS and CDR2 YFSETQ. The CDR3 consists of 15 residues. The junction had 5 bases not matched to a gene; V was cut back by 4 bases and J by 7 bases. CDR3 sequence reads: CASSLVTSGRNEQFF. For the CDR3, the DNA is TGCGCCAGCAGCCTTGTGACTAGCGGGAGGAATGAGCAGTTCTTC.

The V gene is TRBV6-5, the J gene TRBJ2-5; D uncertain. CDR3 size: 14 residues. Germline lookup yields CDR1 MNHEY and CDR2 SVGAGI. V was trimmed by 7 bases and J by 0 bases, leaving 12 bases between them. CDR3 in amino acids: CASTTAEYQETQYF. The CDR3, as DNA: TGTGCCAGCACCACCGCTGAGTACCAAGAGACCCAGTACTTC.